This entry describes one TCR beta chain. The data are from a study of control samples from healthy donors and cancer patients. This CDR3 has 16 residues. Germline loops: CDR1 SGHRS, CDR2 YFSETQ. Trimming removed 0 bases at V and 0 bases at J, with 13 bases between. Repertoires were generated with immunoSEQ multiplex PCR, while TCRdb's copy carries only in-frame clones and drops some. Here the sample spans about 83,000 clones, 91% being singletons. The sequence was obtained from a man between 50 and 59 years old in good health. Sequencing was performed on blood. The chain joins TRBV5-1 to TRBJ2-7; either TRBD1 or TRBD2 may supply D (6 bases each). In DNA, the CDR3 is TGCGCCAGCAGCTTGGCCGGGGGCGGCAGCTCCTACGAGCAGTACTTC. Translated: CASSLAGGGSSYEQYF.